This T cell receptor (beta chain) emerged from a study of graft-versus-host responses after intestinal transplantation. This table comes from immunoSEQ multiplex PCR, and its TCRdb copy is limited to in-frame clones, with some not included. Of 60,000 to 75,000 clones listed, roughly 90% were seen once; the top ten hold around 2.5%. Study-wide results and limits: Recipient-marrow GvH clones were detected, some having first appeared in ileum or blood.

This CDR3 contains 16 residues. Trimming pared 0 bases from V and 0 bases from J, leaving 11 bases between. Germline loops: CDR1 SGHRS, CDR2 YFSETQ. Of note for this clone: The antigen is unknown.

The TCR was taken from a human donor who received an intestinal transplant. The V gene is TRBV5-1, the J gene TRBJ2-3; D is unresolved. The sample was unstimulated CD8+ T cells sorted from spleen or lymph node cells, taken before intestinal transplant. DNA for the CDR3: TGCGCCAGCAGCTTGGCATCCGCGTGGAGCACAGATACGCAGTATTTT. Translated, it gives CASSLASAWSTDTQYF.